This T cell receptor (beta chain) was recorded in a study of blood T cell repertoires in COVID-19. Study in general: Donors in the United States, Italy and Spain gave samples during acute or convalescent COVID-19. Sample material is recorded as cDNA or gDNA derived from T cells, B-cell-depleted T cells, or PBMCs.

Study processing details: Reference gene primer amplification gave estimated nucleated cell counts. Sequencing was performed with immunoSEQ multiplex PCR; in TCRdb, only in-frame clones are kept and a portion is missing. The DNA was the basis for D and trimming; V, J and clone size are from that table. The data contain 95,000 or so clones, 79% of them singletons. This CDR3 spans 16 amino acids. The junction had 9 bases not matched to a gene; V was cut back by 1 base and J by 7 bases. Per germline, CDR1 SNHLY and CDR2 FYNNEI. This chain connects TRBV2 to TRBJ2-7; TRBD2 matches at 11 bases. This TCR was recovered from an elderly woman with active or convalescent COVID-19. The sample taken for sequencing was peripheral blood. The CDR3 DNA follows: TGTGCCAGCAGTGAAGGAATACTAGCGGGGGAAGGGGAGCAGTACTTC. Residues: CASSEGILAGEGEQYF.